Listed below are T cell receptor beta chains from one sample, sequenced in a study of T cell responses to AZD1222 COVID-19 vaccine. Clones were read by immunoSEQ multiplex PCR, and TCRdb kept only the in-frame ones, dropping some. Of 77,000 or so clones in the sample, over 75% were seen once. This specimen was peripheral blood, taken 28 days after the second AZD1222 dose. These receptor sequences come from an adult who received the AZD1222 COVID-19 vaccine. Both conserved end residues are part of each CDR3. A D gene is named only where the DNA matches it firmly. A clone size is listed for some rows: how often the clone was seen (once, few, many), or a class if it is expanded.

d_gene | j_gene | v_gene | abundance | CDR3aa | CDR3nt
TRBD1 | TRBJ2-1 | TRBV7-9 | . | CASSLSRQGYNEQFF | TGTGCCAGCAGCTTATCGAGACAGGGATACAATGAGCAGTTCTTC
TRBD1 | TRBJ1-6 | TRBV5-1 | . | CASSLGQGINSPLHF | TGCGCCAGCAGCTTGGGACAGGGGATAAATTCACCCCTCCACTTT
. | TRBJ2-4 | TRBV19 | . | CASRDLAKNIQYF | TGTGCCAGTAGGGATTTAGCCAAAAACATTCAGTACTTC
TRBD1 | TRBJ1-2 | TRBV27 | . | CASSPRDRNYGYTF | TGTGCCAGCAGTCCCAGGGACAGGAACTATGGCTACACCTTC
. | TRBJ2-2 | TRBV3-1/TRBV3-2 | . | CASSQGGGPGELFF | TGTGCCAGCAGCCAGGGAGGGGGCCCCGGGGAGCTGTTTTTT
. | TRBJ1-2 | TRBV6-5 | few | CASSRQVGYGYTF | TGTGCCAGCAGTCGACAGGTGGGGTATGGCTACACCTTC
. | TRBJ1-2 | TRBV19 | . | CASSIEVSGYTF | TGTGCCAGTAGTATTGAGGTGTCCGGCTACACCTTC
. | TRBJ2-7 | TRBV6-1 | . | CASSEVREEQYF | TGTGCCAGCAGTGAAGTACGGGAGGAGCAGTACTTC
TRBD1 | TRBJ1-1 | TRBV5-4 | . | CASKNPGQGALNTEAFF | TGTGCCAGCAAGAATCCTGGACAGGGGGCTTTAAACACTGAAGCTTTCTTT
TRBD1 | TRBJ1-4 | TRBV28 | . | CASSLPSGTGGEKLFF | TGTGCCAGCAGCCTACCCTCCGGGACAGGGGGTGAAAAACTGTTTTTT
. | TRBJ1-2 | TRBV7-9 | . | CASSLAHGGPNYGYTF | TGTGCCAGCAGCTTAGCCCATGGGGGGCCTAACTATGGCTACACCTTC
. | TRBJ2-5 | TRBV7-4 | . | CATVPRESETQYF | TGTGCTACGGTCCCCAGGGAAAGCGAGACCCAGTACTTC
. | TRBJ1-4 | TRBV28 | . | CASSETTTNEKLFF | TGTGCCAGCAGTGAGACTACAACTAATGAAAAACTGTTTTTT
. | TRBJ1-2 | TRBV7-9 | . | CASTRDTWHYGYTF | TGTGCCAGCACTCGGGACACCTGGCACTATGGCTACACCTTC
. | TRBJ1-1 | TRBV3-1/TRBV3-2 | . | CASSPEGRGFTEAFF | TGTGCCAGCAGCCCTGAAGGTAGGGGGTTCACTGAAGCTTTCTTT
TRBD2 | TRBJ2-2 | TRBV7-6 | few | CASSLLEASGPNTGELFF | TGTGCCAGCAGCTTACTCGAGGCTAGCGGGCCGAACACCGGGGAGCTGTTTTTT
. | TRBJ1-6 | TRBV7-2 | . | CASSHGRGQGNSPLHF | TGTGCCAGCAGCCACGGCCGGGGACAAGGGAATTCACCCCTCCACTTT
TRBD1 | TRBJ1-2 | TRBV18 | . | CASSQGTGDYGYTF | TGTGCCAGCTCACAAGGGACAGGAGACTATGGCTACACCTTC
. | TRBJ1-6 | TRBV28 | . | CANSFRSSYNSPLHF | TGTGCCAACAGTTTCAGAAGCTCCTATAATTCACCCCTCCACTTT
. | TRBJ2-7 | TRBV5-1 | . | CASSLSGYEQYF | TGCGCCAGCAGCTTGAGCGGATACGAGCAGTACTTC
TRBD1 | TRBJ1-1 | TRBV5-1 | . | CASSVDRTGTLNTEAFF | TGCGCCAGCAGCGTAGACCGGACAGGGACTTTGAACACTGAAGCTTTCTTT
. | TRBJ1-5 | TRBV5-6 | . | CASSFNRRSNQPQHF | TGTGCCAGCAGCTTTAATCGGAGGAGCAATCAGCCCCAGCATTTT
TRBD1 | TRBJ2-1 | TRBV29-1 | few | CSVLGTVIGEQFF | TGCAGCGTTCTGGGGACAGTTATTGGTGAGCAGTTCTTC
. | TRBJ1-4 | TRBV13 | . | CASSSLERPNEKLFF | TGTGCCAGCAGCTCCTTGGAGAGGCCTAATGAAAAACTGTTTTTT
. | TRBJ1-6 | TRBV6-2/TRBV6-3 | . | CASSYSVAGVIYNSPLHF | TGTGCCAGCAGTTACTCGGTGGCAGGGGTTATCTATAATTCACCCCTCCACTTT
. | TRBJ1-5 | TRBV10-3 | . | CAITGSENQPQHF | TGTGCCATCACCGGCTCAGAAAATCAGCCCCAGCATTTT
. | TRBJ2-1 | TRBV3-1/TRBV3-2 | . | CASSQVVQSNEQFF | TGTGCCAGCAGCCAAGTGGTCCAGTCCAATGAGCAGTTCTTC
. | TRBJ2-7 | TRBV19 | . | CATSRDDYEQYF | TGTGCCACCTCCCGGGACGACTACGAGCAGTACTTC
TRBD1 | TRBJ1-6 | TRBV5-1 | . | CASSPRDRSSYNSPLHF | TGCGCCAGCAGCCCGCGGGACAGATCCTCCTATAATTCACCCCTCCACTTT
TRBD1 | TRBJ1-1 | TRBV5-4 | . | CASSTDRAGEAFF | TGTGCCAGCAGCACGGACAGGGCCGGTGAAGCTTTCTTT
. | TRBJ2-3 | TRBV6-5 | few | CASSYSGRSSTDTQYF | TGTGCCAGCAGTTACTCCGGACGTTCCAGTACCGATACGCAGTATTTT
. | TRBJ2-5 | TRBV19 | once | CASSIPDSPKETQYF | TGTGCCAGTAGTATCCCGGACAGTCCGAAAGAGACCCAGTACTTC
. | TRBJ2-4 | TRBV28 | . | CASSLQNIQYF | TGTGCCAGCAGCCTACAAAACATTCAGTACTTC
. | TRBJ1-2 | TRBV4-2 | . | CASSQDPRSYYGYTF | TGTGCCAGCAGCCAAGATCCTCGGTCTTACTATGGCTACACCTTC
. | TRBJ1-1 | TRBV24-1 | . | CATSDSMGKAFF | TGTGCCACCAGTGATTCCATGGGGAAAGCTTTCTTT
. | TRBJ2-7 | TRBV7-9 | . | CASSSYLGTGFSYEQYF | TGTGCCAGCAGCTCCTACTTGGGTACGGGATTCTCCTACGAGCAGTACTTC
. | TRBJ2-2 | TRBV6-1 | . | CASSERWANTGELFF | TGTGCCAGCAGTGAACGTTGGGCGAACACCGGGGAGCTGTTTTTT
. | TRBJ1-5 | TRBV3-1/TRBV3-2 | . | CASSLGGSNQPQHF | TGTGCCAGCAGTTTAGGGGGGAGCAATCAGCCCCAGCATTTT
. | TRBJ1-1 | TRBV30 | . | CAWSVGGMDTEAFF | TGTGCCTGGAGTGTAGGCGGGATGGACACTGAAGCTTTCTTT
. | TRBJ2-7 | TRBV5-1 | . | CASNMGGVSYEQYF | TGCGCCAGCAACATGGGAGGAGTTTCCTACGAGCAGTACTTC
. | TRBJ2-2 | TRBV27 | . | CASSLGPGTGELFF | TGTGCCAGCAGTTTAGGACCGGGGACCGGGGAGCTGTTTTTT
TRBD1 | TRBJ1-1 | TRBV4-1 | . | CASSQEPTGHTEAFF | TGCGCCAGCAGCCAGGAGCCGACAGGGCACACTGAAGCTTTCTTT
TRBD1 | TRBJ2-6 | TRBV4-3 | . | CASSKDRAGANVLTF | TGCGCCAGCAGCAAGGACAGGGCTGGGGCCAACGTCCTGACTTTC
TRBD1 | TRBJ2-3 | TRBV29-1 | . | CSVVGQGSDTQYF | TGCAGCGTCGTTGGACAGGGATCAGATACGCAGTATTTT